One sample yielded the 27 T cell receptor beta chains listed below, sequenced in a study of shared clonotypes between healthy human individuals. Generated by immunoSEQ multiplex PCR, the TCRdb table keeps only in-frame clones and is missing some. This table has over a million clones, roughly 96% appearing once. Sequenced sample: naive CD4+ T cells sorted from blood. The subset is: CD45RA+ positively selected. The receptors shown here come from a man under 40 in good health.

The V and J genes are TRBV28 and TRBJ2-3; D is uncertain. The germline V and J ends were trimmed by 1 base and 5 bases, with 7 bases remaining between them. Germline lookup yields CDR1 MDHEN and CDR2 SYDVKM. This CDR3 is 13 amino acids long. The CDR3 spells CASSLLYGDTQYF. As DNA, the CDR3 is TGTGCCAGCAGTTTATTGTATGGAGATACGCAGTATTTT.

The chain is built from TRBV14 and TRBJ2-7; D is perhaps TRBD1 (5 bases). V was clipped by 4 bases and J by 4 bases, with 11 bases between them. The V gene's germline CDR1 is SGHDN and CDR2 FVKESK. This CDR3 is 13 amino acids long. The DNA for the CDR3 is TGTGCCAGCAGCCTGATAGGGGTGTACGAGCAGTACTTC. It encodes CASSLIGVYEQYF.

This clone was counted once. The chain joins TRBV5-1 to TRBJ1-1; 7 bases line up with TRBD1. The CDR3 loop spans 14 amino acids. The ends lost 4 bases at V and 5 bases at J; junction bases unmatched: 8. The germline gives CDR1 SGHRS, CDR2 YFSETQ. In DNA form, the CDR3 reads TGCGCCAGCAGCGGTCCTTCAGGGGGTACTGAAGCTTTCTTT. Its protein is CASSGPSGGTEAFF.

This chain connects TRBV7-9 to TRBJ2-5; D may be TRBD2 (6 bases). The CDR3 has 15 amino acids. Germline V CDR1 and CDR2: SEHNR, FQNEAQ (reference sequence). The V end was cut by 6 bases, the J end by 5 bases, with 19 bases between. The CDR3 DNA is TGTGCCAGCAGACCCGGGACTTTAGTGGGGGAGACCCAGTACTTC. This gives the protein CASRPGTLVGETQYF.

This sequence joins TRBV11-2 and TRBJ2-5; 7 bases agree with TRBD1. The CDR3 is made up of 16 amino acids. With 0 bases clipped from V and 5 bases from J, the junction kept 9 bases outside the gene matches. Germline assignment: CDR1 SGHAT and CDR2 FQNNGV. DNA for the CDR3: TGTGCCAGCAGCTTAGATGGAGCAGGGGGTCTTGAGACCCAGTACTTC. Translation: CASSLDGAGGLETQYF.

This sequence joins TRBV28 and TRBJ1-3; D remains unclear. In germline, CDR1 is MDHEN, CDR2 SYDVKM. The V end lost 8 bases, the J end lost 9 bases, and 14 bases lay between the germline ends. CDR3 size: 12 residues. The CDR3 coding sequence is TGTGCCAGCGGAAAAGCCGAGGCCACCATATATTTT. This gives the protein CASGKAEATIYF.

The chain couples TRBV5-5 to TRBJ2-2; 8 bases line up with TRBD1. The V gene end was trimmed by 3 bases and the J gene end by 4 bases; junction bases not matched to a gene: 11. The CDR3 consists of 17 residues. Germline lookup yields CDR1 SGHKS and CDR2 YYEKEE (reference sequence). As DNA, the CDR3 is TGTGCCAGCAGCTCTCAACAGGGGGTAGTTTCCACCGGGGAGCTGTTTTTT. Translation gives CASSSQQGVVSTGELFF.

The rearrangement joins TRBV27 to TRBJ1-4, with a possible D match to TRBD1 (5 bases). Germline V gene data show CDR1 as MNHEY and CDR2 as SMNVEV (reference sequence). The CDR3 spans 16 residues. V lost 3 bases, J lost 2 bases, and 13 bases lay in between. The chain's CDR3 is CASSFGGIMTNEKLFF. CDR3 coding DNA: TGTGCCAGCAGTTTTGGGGGAATTATGACTAATGAAAAACTGTTTTTT. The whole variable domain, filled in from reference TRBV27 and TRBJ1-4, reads EAQVTQNPRYLITVTGKKLTVTCSQNMNHEYMSWYRQDPGLGLRQIYYSMNVEVTDKGDVPEGYKVSRKEKRNFPLILESPSPNQTSLYFCASSFGGIMTNEKLFFGSGTQLSVL.

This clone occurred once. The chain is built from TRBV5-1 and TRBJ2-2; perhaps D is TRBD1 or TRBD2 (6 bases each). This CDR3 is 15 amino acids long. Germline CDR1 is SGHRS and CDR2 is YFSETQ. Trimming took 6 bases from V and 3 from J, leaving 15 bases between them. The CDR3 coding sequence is TGCGCCAGCAACCTCGGGGGCGCCGACACCGGGGAGCTGTTTTTT. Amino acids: CASNLGGADTGELFF.

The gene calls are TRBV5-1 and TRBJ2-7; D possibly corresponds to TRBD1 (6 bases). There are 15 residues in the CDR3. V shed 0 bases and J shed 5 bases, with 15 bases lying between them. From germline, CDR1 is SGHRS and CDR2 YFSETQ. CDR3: CASSLGGRGRNEQYF. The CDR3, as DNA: TGCGCCAGCAGCTTGGGCGGCAGGGGTCGGAACGAGCAGTACTTC.

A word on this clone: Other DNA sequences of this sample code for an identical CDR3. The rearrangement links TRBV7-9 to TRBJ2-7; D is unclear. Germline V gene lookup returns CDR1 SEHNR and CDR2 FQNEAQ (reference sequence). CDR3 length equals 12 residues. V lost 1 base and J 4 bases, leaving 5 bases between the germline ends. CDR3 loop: CASSLVRYEQYF. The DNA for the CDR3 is TGTGCCAGCAGCTTAGTAAGGTACGAGCAGTACTTC.

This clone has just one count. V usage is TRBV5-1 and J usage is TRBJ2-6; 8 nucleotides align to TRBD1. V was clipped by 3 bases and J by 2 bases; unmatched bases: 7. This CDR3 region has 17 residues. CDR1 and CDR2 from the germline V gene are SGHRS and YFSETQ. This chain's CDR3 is CASSWTDRETGANVLTF. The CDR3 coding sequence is TGCGCCAGCAGCTGGACGGACAGGGAAACTGGGGCCAACGTCCTGACTTTC.

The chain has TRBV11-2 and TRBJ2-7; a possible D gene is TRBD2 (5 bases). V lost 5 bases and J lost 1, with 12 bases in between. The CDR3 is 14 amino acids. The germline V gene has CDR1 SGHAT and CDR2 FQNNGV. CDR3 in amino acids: CASSGVTGSYEQYF. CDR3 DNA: TGTGCCAGCAGCGGGGTAACGGGGTCCTACGAGCAGTACTTC.

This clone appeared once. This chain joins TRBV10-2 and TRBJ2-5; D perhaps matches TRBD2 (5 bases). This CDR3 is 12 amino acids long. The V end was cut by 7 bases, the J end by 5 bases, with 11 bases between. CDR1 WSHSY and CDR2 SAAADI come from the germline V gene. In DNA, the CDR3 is TGCGCCAGCACCGGGATGCGGGAGACCCAGTACTTC. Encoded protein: CASTGMRETQYF.

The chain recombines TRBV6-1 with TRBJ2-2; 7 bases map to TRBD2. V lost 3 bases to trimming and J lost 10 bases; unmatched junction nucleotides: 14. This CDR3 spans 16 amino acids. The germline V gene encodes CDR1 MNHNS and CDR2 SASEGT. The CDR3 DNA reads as TGTGCCAGCAGTGACGGTGGACTAGGCCCTTTTCAGGAGCTGTTTTTT. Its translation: CASSDGGLGPFQELFF.

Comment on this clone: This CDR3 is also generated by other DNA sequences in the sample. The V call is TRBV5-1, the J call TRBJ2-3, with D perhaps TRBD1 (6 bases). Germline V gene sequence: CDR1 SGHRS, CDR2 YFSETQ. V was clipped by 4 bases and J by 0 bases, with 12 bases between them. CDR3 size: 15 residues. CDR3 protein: CASSTSGASTDTQYF. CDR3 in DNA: TGCGCCAGCAGCACGTCAGGGGCTAGCACAGATACGCAGTATTTT.

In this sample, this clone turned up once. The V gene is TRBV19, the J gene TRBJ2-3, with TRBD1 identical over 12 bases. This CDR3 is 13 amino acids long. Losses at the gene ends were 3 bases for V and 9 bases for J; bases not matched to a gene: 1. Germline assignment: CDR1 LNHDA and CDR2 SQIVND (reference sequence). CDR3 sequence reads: CASSMGQGATQYF. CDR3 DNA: TGTGCCAGTAGTATGGGACAGGGGGCGACGCAGTATTTT.

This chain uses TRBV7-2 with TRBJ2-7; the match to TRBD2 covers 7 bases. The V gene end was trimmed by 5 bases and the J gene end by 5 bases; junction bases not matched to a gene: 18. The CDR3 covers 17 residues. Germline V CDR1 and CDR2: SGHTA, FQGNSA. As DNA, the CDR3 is TGTGCCAGCAGCCCCTCCGGGACTACGAGGGGCTTTAACGAGCAGTACTTC. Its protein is CASSPSGTTRGFNEQYF.

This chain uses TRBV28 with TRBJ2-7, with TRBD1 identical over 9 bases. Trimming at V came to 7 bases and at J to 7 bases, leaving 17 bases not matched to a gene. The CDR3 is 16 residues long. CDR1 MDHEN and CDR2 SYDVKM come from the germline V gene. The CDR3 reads CASNPQTGTGLKEQYF. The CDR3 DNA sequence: TGTGCCAGCAACCCCCAGACCGGGACAGGGCTGAAAGAGCAGTACTTC.

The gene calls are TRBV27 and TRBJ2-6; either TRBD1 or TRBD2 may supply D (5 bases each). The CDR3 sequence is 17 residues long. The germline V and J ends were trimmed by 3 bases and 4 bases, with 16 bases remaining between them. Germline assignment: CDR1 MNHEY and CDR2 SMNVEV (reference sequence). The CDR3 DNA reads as TGTGCCAGCAGTTTTTGGGGACGGCCTTCCGGGGCCAACGTCCTGACTTTC. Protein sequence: CASSFWGRPSGANVLTF. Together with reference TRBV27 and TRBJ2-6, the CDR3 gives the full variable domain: EAQVTQNPRYLITVTGKKLTVTCSQNMNHEYMSWYRQDPGLGLRQIYYSMNVEVTDKGDVPEGYKVSRKEKRNFPLILESPSPNQTSLYFCASSFWGRPSGANVLTFGAGSRLTVL.

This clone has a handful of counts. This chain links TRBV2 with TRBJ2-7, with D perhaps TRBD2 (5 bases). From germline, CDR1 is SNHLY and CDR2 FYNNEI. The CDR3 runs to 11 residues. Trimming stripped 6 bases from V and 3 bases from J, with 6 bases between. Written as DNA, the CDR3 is TGTGCCAGCAGGGAGGTCTACGAGCAGTACTTC. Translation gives CASREVYEQYF.

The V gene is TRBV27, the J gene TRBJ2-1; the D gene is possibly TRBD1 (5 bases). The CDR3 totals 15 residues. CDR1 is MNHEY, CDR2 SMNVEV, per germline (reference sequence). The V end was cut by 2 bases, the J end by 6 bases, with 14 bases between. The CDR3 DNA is TGTGCCAGCAGTTTAGGTCAGGGTGCCACCAATGAGCAGTTCTTC. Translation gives CASSLGQGATNEQFF.

The CDR3 sequence is CAWSFDRNTEAFF. CDR3 coding DNA: TGTGCCTGGAGTTTCGACAGAAACACTGAAGCTTTCTTT. The rearrangement uses TRBV30 and TRBJ1-1, with D possibly matching TRBD1 (5 bases). Trimming took 2 bases from V and 2 from J, leaving 9 bases between them. Germline V gene data show CDR1 as GTSNPN and CDR2 as SVGIG (reference sequence). This CDR3 has 13 residues.

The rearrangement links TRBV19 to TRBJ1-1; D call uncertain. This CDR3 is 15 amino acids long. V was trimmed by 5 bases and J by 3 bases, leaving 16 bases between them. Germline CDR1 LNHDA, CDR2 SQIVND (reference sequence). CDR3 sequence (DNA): TGTGCCAGTAGTTTCCTACCAGGCCCGGACACTGAAGCTTTCTTT. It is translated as CASSFLPGPDTEAFF. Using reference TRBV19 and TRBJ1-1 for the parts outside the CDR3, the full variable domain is DGGITQSPKYLFRKEGQNVTLSCEQNLNHDAMYWYRQDPGQGLRLIYYSQIVNDFQKGDIAEGYSVSREKKESFPLTVTSAQKNPTAFYLCASSFLPGPDTEAFFGQGTRLTVV.

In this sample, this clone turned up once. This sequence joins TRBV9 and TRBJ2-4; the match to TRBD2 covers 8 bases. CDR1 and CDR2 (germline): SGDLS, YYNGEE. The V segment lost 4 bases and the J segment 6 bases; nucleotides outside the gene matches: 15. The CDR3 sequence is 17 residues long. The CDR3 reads CASSPSPVGLAGNIQYF. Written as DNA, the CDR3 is TGTGCCAGCAGCCCTAGCCCGGTGGGGCTAGCGGGAAACATTCAGTACTTC.

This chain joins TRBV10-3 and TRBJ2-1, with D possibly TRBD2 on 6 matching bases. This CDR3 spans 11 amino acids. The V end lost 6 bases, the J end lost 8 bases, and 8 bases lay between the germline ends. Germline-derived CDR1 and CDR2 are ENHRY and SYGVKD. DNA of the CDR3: TGTGCCATCAGGGGACTCCATGAGCAGTTCTTC. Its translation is CAIRGLHEQFF.

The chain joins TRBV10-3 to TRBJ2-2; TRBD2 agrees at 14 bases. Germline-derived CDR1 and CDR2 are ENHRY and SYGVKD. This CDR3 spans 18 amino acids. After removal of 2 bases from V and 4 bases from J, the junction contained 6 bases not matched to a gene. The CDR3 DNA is TGTGCCATCAGTGAGGGGACTAGCGGGAGTTCGGGCACCGGGGAGCTGTTTTTT. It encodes CAISEGTSGSSGTGELFF.